This TCR beta chain was sequenced in a study of shared clonotypes between healthy human individuals. Background on the study: Participating donors consisted of two women and a few men aged 18 to 49.

The donors, healthy adults who were HIV-negative, had experienced no recent acute infections or vaccinations. Researchers partitioned CD4+ cells into CD45RA+ naive and CD45RA-negative memory subsets. The CDR3 is 14 amino acids. Between the trimmed V and J ends, which lost 1 base and 2 bases, there was a span of 8 bases. Per germline, CDR1 LGHNT and CDR2 FRNRAP. Profiling relied on immunoSEQ multiplex PCR, and the TCRdb table lists in-frame clones only, not all of them. The sample lists around 940,000 clones, roughly 72% occurring once. The genes are TRBV12-5 and TRBJ1-2; D is uncertain. The source material was memory CD4+ T cells sorted from blood. Subset specified: CD45RA-negative fraction. The source is a man younger than 30 in good health. The CDR3: CASGLGDANYGYTF. The DNA of the CDR3 is TGTGCTAGTGGTTTGGGTGACGCAAACTATGGCTACACCTTC.